A selection of T cell receptor beta chains follows, all from one sample in a study of blood T cell repertoires in COVID-19. Clones were sequenced by immunoSEQ multiplex PCR, and TCRdb holds only the in-frame ones, with some missing. Among approximately 170,000 clones, about 88% were seen once, and the ten largest hold roughly 3.2%. What was sequenced was PBMCs or T cells enriched from blood (not recorded which). These receptor sequences come from a woman under 40 who had recovered from COVID-19. Both conserved end residues are part of each CDR3. The D gene is left open where the match is weak. Not every row has a clone size; where given, it reads once, few, many or a size class.

>-|TRBV21-1|17|-|TRBJ1-2
TGTGCCAGCAGCCCCCGGCCCTACCGTCGACAGGGGTATGGCTACACCTTC
CASSPRPYRRQGYGYTF
>TRBD1|TRBV15|16|-|TRBJ2-5
TGTGCCACCAGCAGAGATTGGGGACAGGCCCAAGAGACCCAGTACTTC
CATSRDWGQAQETQYF
>TRBD1|TRBV3-1/TRBV3-2|13|few|TRBJ1-1
TGTGCCAGCAGCCGGACAGGGAACACTGAAGCTTTCTTT
CASSRTGNTEAFF
>TRBD2|TRBV28|16|-|TRBJ2-2
TGTGCCAGCAGTTTACCAGGGACAAGCGGGGGCGGGGAGCTGTTTTTT
CASSLPGTSGGGELFF
>TRBD2|TRBV11-2|16|-|TRBJ2-1
TGTGCCAGCAGCTCCTTTAGCGGGGACGGTCTAGATGAGCAGTTCTTC
CASSSFSGDGLDEQFF
>TRBD1|TRBV18|13|few|TRBJ1-2
TGTGCCAGCTCACAGACAGGGACCAATGGCTACACCTTC
CASSQTGTNGYTF
>-|TRBV3-1/TRBV3-2|17|-|TRBJ1-2
TGTGCCAGCACCACAATAGGAGAGGGTACCTCCCCCAGAGGCTACACCTTC
CASTTIGEGTSPRGYTF
>-|TRBV7-6|17|-|TRBJ1-2
TGTGCCAGCAGCTTAGCGGCGGGGACGGAAGCTAACTATGGCTACACCTTC
CASSLAAGTEANYGYTF
>TRBD2|TRBV19|18|-|TRBJ2-1
TGTGCCAGTAGTATAGATTCGGGAGCGGGAGCGCGTACCCGGGAGCAGTTCTTC
CASSIDSGAGARTREQFF
>TRBD1|TRBV28|17|-|TRBJ1-1
TGTGCCAGCAGTTTTCGGACAGGGGGTAGCTTGGACACTGAAGCTTTCTTT
CASSFRTGGSLDTEAFF
>-|TRBV7-9|15|-|TRBJ1-6
TGTGCCAGCAGCCCCAGCGGGACGGATAATTCACCCCTCCACTTT
CASSPSGTDNSPLHF
>TRBD2|TRBV11-3|17|-|TRBJ2-1
TGTGCCAGCAGCTTAGATGAGGGGACTAGCGGGGTGGTTGAGCAGTTCTTC
CASSLDEGTSGVVEQFF
>-|TRBV28|13|-|TRBJ2-2
TGTGCCAGCAGCCAAGGACAAATCGGGGAGCTGTTTTTT
CASSQGQIGELFF
>-|TRBV7-2|15|-|TRBJ2-7
TGTGCCAGCAGCTTGTTACAGGGGAGGCACTACGAGCAGTACTTC
CASSLLQGRHYEQYF
>-|TRBV11-2|15|-|TRBJ2-7
TGTGCCAGCAGCTTAGCCTGGAGGGCCGCGGGGGAGCAGTACTTC
CASSLAWRAAGEQYF
>TRBD2|TRBV18|15|-|TRBJ2-3
TGTGCCAGCTCACCAACTAGCGGGGGCACAGATACGCAGTATTTT
CASSPTSGGTDTQYF
>-|TRBV27|11|many|TRBJ1-1
TGTGCCTCTGCCACAGGGTACGTAGCTTTCTTT
CASATGYVAFF
>TRBD1|TRBV24-1|15|once|TRBJ2-1
TGTGCCACCAGTGATACAGGGGGCGCCTACAATGAGCAGTTCTTC
CATSDTGGAYNEQFF
>-|TRBV2|11|few|TRBJ2-7
TGTGCCAGCAGTGTTTACGGCGAGCAGTACTTC
CASSVYGEQYF
>-|TRBV11-3|16|-|TRBJ2-3
TGTGCCAGCAGCTTAGAGGCTCGTCACCACACAGATACGCAGTATTTT
CASSLEARHHTDTQYF
>TRBD1|TRBV20-1|13|-|TRBJ1-2
TGCAGTGCTAGTCCGGGGACAGGTTATGGCTACACCTTC
CSASPGTGYGYTF
>TRBD1|TRBV18|17|few|TRBJ2-7
TGTGCCAGCTCACCAAATTGGCACAGGGGGATTGACTACGAGCAGTACTTC
CASSPNWHRGIDYEQYF
>TRBD1|TRBV29-1|16|-|TRBJ2-2
TGCAGCGTTACGGACAGGGTGGGGGCGAACACCGGGGAGCTGTTTTTT
CSVTDRVGANTGELFF
>-|TRBV2|12|-|TRBJ1-1
TGTGCCAACTCACAGGATCTCACTGAAGCTTTCTTT
CANSQDLTEAFF
>-|TRBV18|15|few|TRBJ1-1
TGTGCCAGCTCACCACCCGGGACAACGAACACTGAAGCTTTCTTT
CASSPPGTTNTEAFF
>-|TRBV11-3|16|once|TRBJ1-1
TGTGCCAGCAGCTTAGGCCCGGCAGGGTTGGACACTGAAGCTTTCTTT
CASSLGPAGLDTEAFF
>-|TRBV9|11|-|TRBJ2-5
TGTGCCCCCCAGGGGTGGGAGACCCAGTACTTC
CAPQGWETQYF
>-|TRBV7-9|14|-|TRBJ2-3
TGTGCCAGCAGTGGCGGGCGAAGCACAGATACGCAGTATTTT
CASSGGRSTDTQYF
>TRBD2|TRBV30|14|-|TRBJ2-2
TGTGCCTGGAGTCTAGCGGGAGGATCCGGGGAGCTGTTTTTT
CAWSLAGGSGELFF
>-|TRBV5-1|14|-|TRBJ1-4
TGCGCCAGCACCAACCCAGAGGGAGGTGAAAAACTGTTTTTT
CASTNPEGGEKLFF
>TRBD1|TRBV28|16|-|TRBJ2-1
TGTGCCAGCAGCCTGGGATGGGACAGGGGTGGCAATGAGCAGTTCTTC
CASSLGWDRGGNEQFF
>-|TRBV2|13|-|TRBJ2-3
TGTGCCAGCAGTGTGGGCCGGTCAGATACGCAGTATTTT
CASSVGRSDTQYF
>TRBD1|TRBV5-1|14|-|TRBJ1-4
TGCGCCAGCAGCTTCGGACAGGGGAGGGAAAAACTGTTTTTT
CASSFGQGREKLFF
>-|TRBV6-5|14|-|TRBJ1-4
TGTGCCAGCAGAACCACAGGGTACGGTGAAAAACTGTTTTTT
CASRTTGYGEKLFF
>-|TRBV27|14|-|TRBJ1-3
TGTGCCAGCAGAAAGTCGGGCTCTGGAAACACCATATATTTT
CASRKSGSGNTIYF
>-|TRBV4-1|15|-|TRBJ1-6
TGCGCCAGCAGCCCCGCGGACAGCTATAATTCACCCCTCCACTTT
CASSPADSYNSPLHF
>-|TRBV6-6|15|-|TRBJ1-1
TGTGCCAGCAGTTACTCGCCAGGGCCGAACACTGAAGCTTTCTTT
CASSYSPGPNTEAFF
>-|TRBV6-5|15|-|TRBJ1-1
TGTGCCAGCAGCAACACCGGACAGATGAACACTGAAGCTTTCTTT
CASSNTGQMNTEAFF
>TRBD1|TRBV7-2|15|-|TRBJ1-2
TGTGCCAGCAGCTTCATGGGACAGGGAATTGGTGGCTACACCTTC
CASSFMGQGIGGYTF
>TRBD1|TRBV7-2|18|-|TRBJ2-2
TGTGCCAGCAGTCGAAAGGGCGGGACAGGGTCTTTCACCGGGGAGCTGTTTTTT
CASSRKGGTGSFTGELFF
>TRBD2|TRBV19|17|-|TRBJ2-2
TGTGCCAGTAGTATTAATAGCGGGAGGACGAACACCGGGGAGCTGTTTTTT
CASSINSGRTNTGELFF
>-|TRBV5-5|12|-|TRBJ2-3
TGTGCCAGCAGCTTGACAGCTGATACGCAGTATTTT
CASSLTADTQYF
>TRBD2|TRBV4-1|16|-|TRBJ2-5
TGCGCCAGCAGCCAAGAGCCAGCGGGACGGCAAGAGACCCAGTACTTC
CASSQEPAGRQETQYF
>-|TRBV18|13|-|TRBJ2-7
TGTGCCAGCTTTCAGGGTGCCGGCTACGAGCAGTACTTC
CASFQGAGYEQYF
>-|TRBV30|13|-|TRBJ1-5
TGTGCCTGGACCGGTGGAGCTAATCAGCCCCAGCATTTT
CAWTGGANQPQHF
>-|TRBV4-1|15|-|TRBJ1-1
TGCGCCAGCAGCCAAGATCAGAGAGGTTGGACTGAAGCTTTCTTT
CASSQDQRGWTEAFF
>-|TRBV7-9|13|-|TRBJ2-5
TGTGCCAGCAGCTTATCGGGGGACGGGACCCAGTACTTC
CASSLSGDGTQYF
>-|TRBV9|16|-|TRBJ1-3
TGTGCCAGCAGCGTAGCTTTTGCGAGCTCTGGAAACACCATATATTTT
CASSVAFASSGNTIYF
>TRBD1|TRBV7-2|16|-|TRBJ2-1
TGTGCCAGCAGGGGAGTCCCGGGACAGGGGGAGAATGAGCAGTTCTTC
CASRGVPGQGENEQFF
>TRBD1|TRBV27|15|once|TRBJ1-4
TGTGCCAGCAGTTTATGGGCAGGGGGCGATGAAAAACTGTTTTTT
CASSLWAGGDEKLFF
>-|TRBV2|15|-|TRBJ1-5
TGTGCCAGCAGTTTACCGGACAGATTCAATCAGCCCCAGCATTTT
CASSLPDRFNQPQHF
>-|TRBV28|15|-|TRBJ1-3
TGTGCCAGCAGTAATTGGGCACCTGGGCGAAACACCATATATTTT
CASSNWAPGRNTIYF
>TRBD2|TRBV9|15|-|TRBJ2-7
TGTGCCAGCAGCGGCACCGGGACTAGCGTCCACGAGCAGTACTTC
CASSGTGTSVHEQYF
>-|TRBV12-5|14|-|TRBJ1-2
TGTGCTAGTGGTTTGTCCCTCGGGTTAGATGGCTACACCTTC
CASGLSLGLDGYTF
>-|TRBV7-9|15|-|TRBJ1-2
TGTGCCAGCGGAAAAGGACGGGAGTCTAACTATGGCTACACCTTC
CASGKGRESNYGYTF